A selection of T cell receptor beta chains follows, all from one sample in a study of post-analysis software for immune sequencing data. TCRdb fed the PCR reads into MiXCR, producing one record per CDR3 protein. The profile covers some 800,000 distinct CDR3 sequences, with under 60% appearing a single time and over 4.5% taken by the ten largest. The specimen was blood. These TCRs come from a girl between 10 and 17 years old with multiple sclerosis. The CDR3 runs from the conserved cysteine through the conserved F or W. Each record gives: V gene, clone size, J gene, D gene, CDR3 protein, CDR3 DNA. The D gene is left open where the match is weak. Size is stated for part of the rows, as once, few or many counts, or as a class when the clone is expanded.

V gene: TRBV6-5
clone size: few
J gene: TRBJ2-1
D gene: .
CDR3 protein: CATSRGTHHDEQFF
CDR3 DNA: TGTGCCACCTCAAGGGGGACTCATCATGATGAGCAGTTCTTC

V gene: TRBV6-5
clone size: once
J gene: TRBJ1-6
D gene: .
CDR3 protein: CASSYLGGSGSPLHF
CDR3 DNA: TGTGCCAGCAGCTACCTGGGGGGATCAGGGTCACCCCTCCACTTT

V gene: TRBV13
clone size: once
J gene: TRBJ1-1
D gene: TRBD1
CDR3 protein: CASSVQGGGTEAFF
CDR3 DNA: TGTGCCAGCAGTGTACAGGGGGGTGGCACTGAAGCTTTCTTT

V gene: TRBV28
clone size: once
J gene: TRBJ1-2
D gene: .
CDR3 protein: CASSPRSPLGTYYGYTF
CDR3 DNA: TGTGCCAGCAGTCCCCGGTCCCCACTAGGGACTTACTATGGCTACACCTTC

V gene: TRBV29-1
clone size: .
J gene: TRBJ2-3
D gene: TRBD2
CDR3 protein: CSVKHGTSGRTDTQYF
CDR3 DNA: TGCAGCGTCAAACACGGGACTAGCGGACGCACAGATACGCAGTATTTT

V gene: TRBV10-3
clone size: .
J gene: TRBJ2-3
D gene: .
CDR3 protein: CAAASGRGDTQYF
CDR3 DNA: TGTGCCGCCGCCTCAGGGCGCGGGGATACGCAGTATTTT

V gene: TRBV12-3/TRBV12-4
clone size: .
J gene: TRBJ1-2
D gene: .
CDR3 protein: CASSMAVNYGYTF
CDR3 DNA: TGTGCCAGCAGTATGGCAGTTAACTATGGCTACACCTTC

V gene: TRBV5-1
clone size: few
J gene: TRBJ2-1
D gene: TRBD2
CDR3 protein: CASSFTAGGYNEQFF
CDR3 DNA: TGCGCCAGCAGCTTTACAGCGGGGGGCTACAATGAGCAGTTCTTC

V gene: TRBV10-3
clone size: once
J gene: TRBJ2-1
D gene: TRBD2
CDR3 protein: CAISEGLAGDRSYNEQFF
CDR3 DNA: TGTGCCATCAGTGAGGGACTAGCGGGAGACAGGTCCTACAATGAGCAGTTCTTC

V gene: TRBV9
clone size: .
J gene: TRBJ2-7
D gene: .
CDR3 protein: CASSVSPRLDSYEQYF
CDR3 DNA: TGTGCCAGCAGCGTATCCCCGAGGTTAGACTCTTACGAGCAGTACTTC

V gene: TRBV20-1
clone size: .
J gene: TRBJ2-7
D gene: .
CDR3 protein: CSARDPRPSYEQYF
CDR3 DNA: TGCAGTGCTCGGGACCCTCGGCCCTCCTACGAGCAGTACTTC

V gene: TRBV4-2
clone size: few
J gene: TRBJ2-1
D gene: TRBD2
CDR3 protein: CASSQEAGAFYDEQFF
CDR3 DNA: TGTGCCAGCAGCCAAGAAGCGGGAGCTTTCTACGATGAGCAGTTCTTC

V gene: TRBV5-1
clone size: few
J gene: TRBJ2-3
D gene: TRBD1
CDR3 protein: CASSFRDRGLLDTQYF
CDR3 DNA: TGCGCCAGCAGCTTCCGGGACAGGGGGCTATTGGATACGCAGTATTTT

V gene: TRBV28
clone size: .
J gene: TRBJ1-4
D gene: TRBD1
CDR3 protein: CASSPTGANEKLFF
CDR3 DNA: TGTGCCAGCAGTCCGACAGGGGCTAATGAAAAACTGTTTTTT

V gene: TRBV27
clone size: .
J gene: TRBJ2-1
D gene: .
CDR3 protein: CASSFSEGDSYNEQFF
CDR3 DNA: TGTGCCAGCAGTTTTTCCGAGGGGGACTCCTACAATGAGCAGTTCTTC

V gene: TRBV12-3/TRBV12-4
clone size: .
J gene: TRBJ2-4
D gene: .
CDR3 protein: CASSPRPPILAKNIQYF
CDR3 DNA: TGTGCCAGCAGTCCACGGCCGCCTATCCTAGCCAAAAACATTCAGTACTTC

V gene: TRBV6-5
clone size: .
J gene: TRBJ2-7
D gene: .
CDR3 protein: CASSSRLLLFSSYEQYF
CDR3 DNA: TGTGCCAGCAGTTCCCGTCTACTCCTATTTTCTAGCTACGAGCAGTACTTC